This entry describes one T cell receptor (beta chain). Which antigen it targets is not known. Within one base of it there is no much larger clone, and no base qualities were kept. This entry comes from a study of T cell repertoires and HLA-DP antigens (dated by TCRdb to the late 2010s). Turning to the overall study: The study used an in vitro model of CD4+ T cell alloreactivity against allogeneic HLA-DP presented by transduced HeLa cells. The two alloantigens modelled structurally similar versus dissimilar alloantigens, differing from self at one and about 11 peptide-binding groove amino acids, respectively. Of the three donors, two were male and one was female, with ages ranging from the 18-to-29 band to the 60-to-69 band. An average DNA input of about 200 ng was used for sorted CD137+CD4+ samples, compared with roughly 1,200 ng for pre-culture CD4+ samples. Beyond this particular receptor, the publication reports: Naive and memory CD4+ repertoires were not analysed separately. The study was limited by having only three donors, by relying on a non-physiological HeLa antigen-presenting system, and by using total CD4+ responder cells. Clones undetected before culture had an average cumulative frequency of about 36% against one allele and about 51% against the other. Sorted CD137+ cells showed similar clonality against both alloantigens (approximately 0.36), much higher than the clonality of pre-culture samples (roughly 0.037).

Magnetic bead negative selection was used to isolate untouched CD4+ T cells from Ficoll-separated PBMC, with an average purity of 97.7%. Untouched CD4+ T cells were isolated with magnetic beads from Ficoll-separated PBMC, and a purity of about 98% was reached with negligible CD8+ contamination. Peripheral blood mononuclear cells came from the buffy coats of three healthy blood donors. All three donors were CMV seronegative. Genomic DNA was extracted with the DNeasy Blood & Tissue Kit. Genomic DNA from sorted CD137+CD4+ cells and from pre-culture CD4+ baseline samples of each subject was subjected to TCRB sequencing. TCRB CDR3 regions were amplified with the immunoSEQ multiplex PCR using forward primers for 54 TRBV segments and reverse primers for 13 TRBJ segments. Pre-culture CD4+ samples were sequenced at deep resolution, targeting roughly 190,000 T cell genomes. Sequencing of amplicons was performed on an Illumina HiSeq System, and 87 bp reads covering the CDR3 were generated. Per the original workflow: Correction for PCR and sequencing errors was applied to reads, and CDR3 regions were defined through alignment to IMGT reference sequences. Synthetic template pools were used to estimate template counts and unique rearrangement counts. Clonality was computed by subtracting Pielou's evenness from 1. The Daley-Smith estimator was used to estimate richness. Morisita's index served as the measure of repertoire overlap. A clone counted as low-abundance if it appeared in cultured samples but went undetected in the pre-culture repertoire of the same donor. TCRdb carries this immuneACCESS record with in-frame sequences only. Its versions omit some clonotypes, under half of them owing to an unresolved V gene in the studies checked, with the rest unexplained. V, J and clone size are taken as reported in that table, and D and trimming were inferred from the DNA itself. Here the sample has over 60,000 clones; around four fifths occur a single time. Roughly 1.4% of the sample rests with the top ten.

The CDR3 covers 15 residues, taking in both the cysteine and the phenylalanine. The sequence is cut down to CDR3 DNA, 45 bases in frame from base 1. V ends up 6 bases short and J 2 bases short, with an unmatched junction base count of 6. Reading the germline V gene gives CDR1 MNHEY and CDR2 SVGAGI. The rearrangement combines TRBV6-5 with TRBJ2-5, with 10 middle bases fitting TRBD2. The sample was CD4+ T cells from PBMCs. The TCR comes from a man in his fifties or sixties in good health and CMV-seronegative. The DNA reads TGTGCCAGCAGACCCCTTAGCGGGGGGCAAGAGACCCAGTACTTC. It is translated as CASRPLSGGQETQYF.